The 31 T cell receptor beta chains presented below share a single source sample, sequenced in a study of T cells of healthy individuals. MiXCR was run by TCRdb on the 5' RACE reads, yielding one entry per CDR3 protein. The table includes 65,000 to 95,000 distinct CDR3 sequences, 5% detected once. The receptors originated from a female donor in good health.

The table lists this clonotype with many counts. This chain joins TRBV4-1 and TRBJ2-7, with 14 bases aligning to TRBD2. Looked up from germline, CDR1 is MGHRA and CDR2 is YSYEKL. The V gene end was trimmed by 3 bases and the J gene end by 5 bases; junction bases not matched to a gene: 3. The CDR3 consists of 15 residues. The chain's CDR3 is CASSHLGLAGDEQYF. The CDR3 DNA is TGCGCCAGCAGCCACCTGGGACTAGCGGGAGACGAGCAGTACTTC.

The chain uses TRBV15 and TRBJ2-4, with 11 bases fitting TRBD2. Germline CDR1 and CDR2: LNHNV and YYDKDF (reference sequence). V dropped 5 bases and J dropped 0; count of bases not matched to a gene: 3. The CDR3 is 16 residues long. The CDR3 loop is CATSRGTSGAKNIQYF. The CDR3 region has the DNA TGTGCCACCAGCCGTGGGACTAGCGGAGCCAAAAACATTCAGTACTTC. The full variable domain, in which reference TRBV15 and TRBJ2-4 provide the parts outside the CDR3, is DAMVIQNPRYQVTQFGKPVTLSCSQTLNHNVMYWYQQKSSQAPKLLFHYYDKDFNNEADTPDNFQSRRPNTSFCFLDIRSPGLGDTAMYLCATSRGTSGAKNIQYFGAGTRLSVL.

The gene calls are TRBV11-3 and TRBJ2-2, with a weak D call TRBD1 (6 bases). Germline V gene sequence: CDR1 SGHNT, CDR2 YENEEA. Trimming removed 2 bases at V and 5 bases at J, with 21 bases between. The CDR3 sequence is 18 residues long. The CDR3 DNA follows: TGTGCCAGCAGCTTAACTGTCTGGCCAGGGGTAGGAACCGGGGAGCTGTTTTTT. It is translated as CASSLTVWPGVGTGELFF.

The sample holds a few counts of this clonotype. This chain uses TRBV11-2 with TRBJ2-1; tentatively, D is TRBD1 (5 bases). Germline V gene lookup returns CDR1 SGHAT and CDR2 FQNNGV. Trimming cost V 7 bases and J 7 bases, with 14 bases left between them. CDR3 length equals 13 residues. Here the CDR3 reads CASTPPQGNEQFF. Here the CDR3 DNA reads TGTGCCAGCACCCCCCCTCAGGGAAATGAGCAGTTCTTC.

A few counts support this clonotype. CDR3 sequence reads: CSARGAGTSEYNEQFF. The DNA for the CDR3 is TGCAGTGCTAGGGGGGCCGGGACTAGCGAATACAATGAGCAGTTCTTC. This chain uses TRBV20-1 with TRBJ2-1; TRBD2 matches at 10 bases. V gave up 3 bases and J gave up 4 bases; unmatched junction bases: 9. Germline V gene sequence: CDR1 DFQATT, CDR2 SNEGSKA (reference sequence). This CDR3 has 16 residues.

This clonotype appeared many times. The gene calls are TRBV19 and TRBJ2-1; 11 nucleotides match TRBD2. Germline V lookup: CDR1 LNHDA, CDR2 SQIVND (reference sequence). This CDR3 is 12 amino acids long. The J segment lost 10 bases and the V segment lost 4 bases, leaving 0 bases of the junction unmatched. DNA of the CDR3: TGTGCCAGTAGTAGACTAGCGGGAGAGCAGTTCTTC. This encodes CASSRLAGEQFF.

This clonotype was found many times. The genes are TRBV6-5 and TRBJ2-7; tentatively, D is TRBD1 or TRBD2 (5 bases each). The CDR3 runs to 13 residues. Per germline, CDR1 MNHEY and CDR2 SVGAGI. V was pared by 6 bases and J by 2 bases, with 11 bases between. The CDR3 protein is CASRTGRTYEQYF. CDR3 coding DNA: TGTGCCAGCAGGACGGGACGAACCTACGAGCAGTACTTC.

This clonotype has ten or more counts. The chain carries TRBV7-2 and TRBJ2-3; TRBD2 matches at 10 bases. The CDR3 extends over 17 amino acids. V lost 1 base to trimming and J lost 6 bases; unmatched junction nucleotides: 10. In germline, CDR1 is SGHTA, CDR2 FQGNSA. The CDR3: CASSLGSAGGSSDTQYF. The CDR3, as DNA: TGTGCCAGCAGCTTAGGGTCAGCGGGAGGGTCTAGCGATACGCAGTATTTT. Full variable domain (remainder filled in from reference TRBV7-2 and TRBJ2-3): GAGVSQSPSNKVTEKGKDVELRCDPISGHTALYWYRQSLGQGLEFLIYFQGNSAPDKSGLPSDRFSAERTGGSVSTLTIQRTQQEDSAVYLCASSLGSAGGSSDTQYFGPGTRLTVL.

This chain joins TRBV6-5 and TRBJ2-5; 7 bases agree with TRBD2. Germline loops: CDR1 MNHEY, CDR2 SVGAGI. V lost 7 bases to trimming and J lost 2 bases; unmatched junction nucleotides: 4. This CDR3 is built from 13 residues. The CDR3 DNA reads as TGTGCCAGCACGACGGGGGGTCAAGAGACCCAGTACTTC. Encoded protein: CASTTGGQETQYF.

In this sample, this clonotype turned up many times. The CDR3 protein is CAIMRTQSSYEQYF. The DNA for the CDR3 is TGTGCCATCATGAGGACCCAGAGCTCCTACGAGCAGTACTTC. The chain is built from TRBV10-3 and TRBJ2-7; no clear D gene. With 7 bases removed from V and 0 bases from J, the gap between germline ends came to 13 bases. Germline V gene data show CDR1 as ENHRY and CDR2 as SYGVKD. There are 14 residues in the CDR3.

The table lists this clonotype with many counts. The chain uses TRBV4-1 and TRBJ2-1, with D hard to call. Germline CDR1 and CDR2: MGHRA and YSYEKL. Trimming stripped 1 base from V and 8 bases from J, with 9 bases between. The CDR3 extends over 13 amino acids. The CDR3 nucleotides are TGCGCCAGCAGCCAAGGGACCCTCGATGAGCAGTTCTTC. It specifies CASSQGTLDEQFF.

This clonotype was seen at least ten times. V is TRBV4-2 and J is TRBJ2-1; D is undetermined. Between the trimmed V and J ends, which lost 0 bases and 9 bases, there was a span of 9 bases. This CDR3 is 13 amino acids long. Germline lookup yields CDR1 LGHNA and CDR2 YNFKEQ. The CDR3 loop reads CASSQDLAREQFF. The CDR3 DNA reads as TGTGCCAGCAGCCAAGATCTGGCGCGTGAGCAGTTCTTC.

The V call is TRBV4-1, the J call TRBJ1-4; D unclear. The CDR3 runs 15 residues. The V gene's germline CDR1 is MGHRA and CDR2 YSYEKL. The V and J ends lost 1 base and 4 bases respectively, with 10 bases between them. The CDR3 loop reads CASSQVRRRNEKLFF. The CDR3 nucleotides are TGCGCCAGCAGCCAAGTAAGACGGCGTAATGAAAAACTGTTTTTT.

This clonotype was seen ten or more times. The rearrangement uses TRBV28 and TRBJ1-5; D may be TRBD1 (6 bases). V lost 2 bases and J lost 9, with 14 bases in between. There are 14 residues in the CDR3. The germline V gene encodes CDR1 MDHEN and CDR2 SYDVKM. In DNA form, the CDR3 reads TGTGCCAGCAGTTTAGACCAGGGGATGAGGCCCCAGCATTTT. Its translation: CASSLDQGMRPQHF.

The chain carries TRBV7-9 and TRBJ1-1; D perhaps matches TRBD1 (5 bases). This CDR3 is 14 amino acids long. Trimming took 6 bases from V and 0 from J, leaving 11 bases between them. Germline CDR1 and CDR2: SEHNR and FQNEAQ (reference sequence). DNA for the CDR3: TGTGCCAGCAGGGTTGGGGGGATGAACACTGAAGCTTTCTTT. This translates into CASRVGGMNTEAFF.

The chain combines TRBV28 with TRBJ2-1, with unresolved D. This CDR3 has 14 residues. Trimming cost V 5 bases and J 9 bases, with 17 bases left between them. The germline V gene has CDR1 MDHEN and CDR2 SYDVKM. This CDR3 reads CASSNRYARFEQFF. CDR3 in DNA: TGTGCCAGCAGTAACCGATACGCTAGGTTTGAGCAGTTCTTC.

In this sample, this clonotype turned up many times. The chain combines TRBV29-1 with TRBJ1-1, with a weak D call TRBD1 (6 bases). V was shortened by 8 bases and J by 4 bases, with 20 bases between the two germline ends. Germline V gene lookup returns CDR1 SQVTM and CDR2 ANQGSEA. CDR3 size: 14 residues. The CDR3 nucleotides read TGCAGCTCAACGGGGGGGCGCGGGGGCACTGAAGCTTTCTTT. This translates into CSSTGGRGGTEAFF.

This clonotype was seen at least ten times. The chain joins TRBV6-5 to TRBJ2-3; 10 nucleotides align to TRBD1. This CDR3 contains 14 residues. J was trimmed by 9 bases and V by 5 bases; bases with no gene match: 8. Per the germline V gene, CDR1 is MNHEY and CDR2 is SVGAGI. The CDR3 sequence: CASSKGQGGGTQYF. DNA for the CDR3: TGTGCCAGCAGTAAAGGACAGGGGGGAGGCACGCAGTATTTT.

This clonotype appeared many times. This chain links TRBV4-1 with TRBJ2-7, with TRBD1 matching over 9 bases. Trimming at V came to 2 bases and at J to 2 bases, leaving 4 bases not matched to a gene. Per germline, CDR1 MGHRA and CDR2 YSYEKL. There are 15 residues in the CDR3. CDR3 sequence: CASSQSGQGAYEQYF. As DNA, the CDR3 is TGCGCCAGCAGCCAATCGGGACAGGGTGCCTACGAGCAGTACTTC.

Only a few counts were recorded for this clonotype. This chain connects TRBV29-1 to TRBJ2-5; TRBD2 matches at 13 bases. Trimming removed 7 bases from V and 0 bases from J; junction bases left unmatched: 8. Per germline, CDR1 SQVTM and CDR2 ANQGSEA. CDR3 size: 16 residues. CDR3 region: CSGWTSGRAYQETQYF. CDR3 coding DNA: TGCAGCGGGTGGACTAGCGGGAGAGCGTACCAAGAGACCCAGTACTTC.

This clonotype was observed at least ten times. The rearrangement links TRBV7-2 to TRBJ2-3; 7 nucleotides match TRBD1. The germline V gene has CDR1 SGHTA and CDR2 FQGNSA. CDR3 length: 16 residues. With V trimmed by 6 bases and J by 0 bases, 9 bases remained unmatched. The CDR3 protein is CASRETGVRSTDTQYF. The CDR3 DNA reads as TGTGCCAGCAGGGAAACAGGGGTCAGGAGCACAGATACGCAGTATTTT.

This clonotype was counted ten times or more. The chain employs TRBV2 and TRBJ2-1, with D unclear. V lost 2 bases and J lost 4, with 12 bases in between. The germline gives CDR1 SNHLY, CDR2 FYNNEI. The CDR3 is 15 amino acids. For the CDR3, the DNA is TGTGCCAGCAGTGAATATCGAGTTAGGTACAATGAGCAGTTCTTC. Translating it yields CASSEYRVRYNEQFF.

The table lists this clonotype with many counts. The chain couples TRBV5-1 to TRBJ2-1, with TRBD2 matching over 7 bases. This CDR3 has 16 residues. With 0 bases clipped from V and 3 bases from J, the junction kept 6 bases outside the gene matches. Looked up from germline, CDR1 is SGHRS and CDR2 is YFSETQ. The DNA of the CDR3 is TGCGCCAGCAGCTTGGCGGGAGGCGGGAACTACAATGAGCAGTTCTTC. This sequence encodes CASSLAGGGNYNEQFF.

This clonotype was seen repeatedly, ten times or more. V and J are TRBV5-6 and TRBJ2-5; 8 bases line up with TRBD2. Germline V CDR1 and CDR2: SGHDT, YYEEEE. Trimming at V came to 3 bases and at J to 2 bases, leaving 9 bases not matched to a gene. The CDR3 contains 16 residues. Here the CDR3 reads CASSSPGLGFQETQYF. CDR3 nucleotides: TGTGCCAGCAGCTCGCCGGGACTAGGGTTTCAAGAGACCCAGTACTTC. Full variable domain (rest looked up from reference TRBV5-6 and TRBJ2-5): DAGVTQSPTHLIKTRGQQVTLRCSPKSGHDTVSWYQQALGQGPQFIFQYYEEEERQRGNFPDRFSGHQFPNYSSELNVNALLLGDSALYLCASSSPGLGFQETQYFGPGTRLLVL.

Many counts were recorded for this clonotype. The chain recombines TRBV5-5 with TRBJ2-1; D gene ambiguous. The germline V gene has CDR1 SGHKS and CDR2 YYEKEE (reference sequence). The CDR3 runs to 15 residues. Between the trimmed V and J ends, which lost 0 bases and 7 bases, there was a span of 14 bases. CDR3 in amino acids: CASSLGPSYRNEQFF. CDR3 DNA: TGTGCCAGCAGCTTGGGACCGAGCTACCGGAATGAGCAGTTCTTC.

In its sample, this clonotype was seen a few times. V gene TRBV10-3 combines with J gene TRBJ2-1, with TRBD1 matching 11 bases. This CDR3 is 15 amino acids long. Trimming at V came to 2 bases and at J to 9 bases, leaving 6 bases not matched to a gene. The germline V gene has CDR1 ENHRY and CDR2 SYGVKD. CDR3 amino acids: CAISEGQGATAEQFF. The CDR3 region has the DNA TGTGCCATCAGTGAGGGACAGGGGGCAACGGCTGAGCAGTTCTTC.

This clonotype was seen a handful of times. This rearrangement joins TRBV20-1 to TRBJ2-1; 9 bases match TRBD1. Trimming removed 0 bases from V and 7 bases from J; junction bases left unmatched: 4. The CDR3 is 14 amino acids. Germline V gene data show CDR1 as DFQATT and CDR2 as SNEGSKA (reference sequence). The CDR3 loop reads CSARDSQGANEQFF. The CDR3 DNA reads TGCAGTGCTAGAGATTCACAGGGGGCGAATGAGCAGTTCTTC.

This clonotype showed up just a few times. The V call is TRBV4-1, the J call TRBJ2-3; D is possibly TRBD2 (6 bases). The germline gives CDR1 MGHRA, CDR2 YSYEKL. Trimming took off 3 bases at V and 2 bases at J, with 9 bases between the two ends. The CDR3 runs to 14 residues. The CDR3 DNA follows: TGCGCCAGCAGCCAGGGACTTCACACAGATACGCAGTATTTT. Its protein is CASSQGLHTDTQYF.

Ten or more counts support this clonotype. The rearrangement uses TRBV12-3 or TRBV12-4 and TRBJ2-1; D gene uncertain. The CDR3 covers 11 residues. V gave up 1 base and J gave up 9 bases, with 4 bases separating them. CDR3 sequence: CASSLGGEQFF. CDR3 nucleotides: TGTGCCAGCAGTTTAGGGGGTGAGCAGTTCTTC.

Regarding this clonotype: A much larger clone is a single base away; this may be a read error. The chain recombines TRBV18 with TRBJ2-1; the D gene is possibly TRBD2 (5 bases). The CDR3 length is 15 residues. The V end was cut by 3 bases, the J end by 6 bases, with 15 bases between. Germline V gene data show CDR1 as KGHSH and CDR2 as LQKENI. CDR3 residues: CASSPRRTDCNEQFF. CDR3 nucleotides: TGTGCCAGCTCACCCCGGCGGACGGACTGCAATGAGCAGTTCTTC.

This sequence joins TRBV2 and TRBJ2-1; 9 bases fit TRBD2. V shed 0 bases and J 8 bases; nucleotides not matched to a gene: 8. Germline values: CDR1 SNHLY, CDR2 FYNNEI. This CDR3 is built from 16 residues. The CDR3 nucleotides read TGTGCCAGCAGTGAAGCGCTGAGCGGGGGGCGCGATGAGCAGTTCTTC. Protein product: CASSEALSGGRDEQFF.